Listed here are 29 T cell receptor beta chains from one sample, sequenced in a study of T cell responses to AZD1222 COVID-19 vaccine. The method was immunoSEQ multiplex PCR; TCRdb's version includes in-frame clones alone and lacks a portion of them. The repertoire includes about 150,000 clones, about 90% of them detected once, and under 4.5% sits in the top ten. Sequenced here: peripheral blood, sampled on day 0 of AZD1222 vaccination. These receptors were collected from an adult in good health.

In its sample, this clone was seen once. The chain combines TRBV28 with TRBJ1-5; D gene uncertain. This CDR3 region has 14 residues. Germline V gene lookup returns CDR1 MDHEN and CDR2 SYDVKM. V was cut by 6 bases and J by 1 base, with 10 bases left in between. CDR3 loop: CASRGGGSNQPQHF. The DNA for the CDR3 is TGTGCCAGCAGGGGAGGAGGGAGCAATCAGCCCCAGCATTTT.

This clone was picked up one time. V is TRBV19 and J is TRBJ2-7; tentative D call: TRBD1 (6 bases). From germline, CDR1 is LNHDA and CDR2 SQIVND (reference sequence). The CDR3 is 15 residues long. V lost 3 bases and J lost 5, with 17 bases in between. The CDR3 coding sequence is TGTGCCAGTAGTATGCTAACCGGGACATCGAACGAGCAGTACTTC. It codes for CASSMLTGTSNEQYF.

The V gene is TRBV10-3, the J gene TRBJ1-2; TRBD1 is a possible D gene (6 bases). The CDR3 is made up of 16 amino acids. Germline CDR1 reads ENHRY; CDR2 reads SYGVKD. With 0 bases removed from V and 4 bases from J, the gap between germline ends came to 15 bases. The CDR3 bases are TGTGCCATCAGTGAGTCGAGGGCCGGGGGGCCCTATGGCTACACCTTC. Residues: CAISESRAGGPYGYTF.

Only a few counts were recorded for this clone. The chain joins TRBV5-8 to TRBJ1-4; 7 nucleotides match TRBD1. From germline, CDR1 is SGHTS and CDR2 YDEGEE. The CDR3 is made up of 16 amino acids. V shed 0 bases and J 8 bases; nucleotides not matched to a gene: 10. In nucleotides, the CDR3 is TGTGCCAGCAGCTTGGGGCCAACAGGGGAGCGGGAAAAACTGTTTTTT. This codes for CASSLGPTGEREKLFF.

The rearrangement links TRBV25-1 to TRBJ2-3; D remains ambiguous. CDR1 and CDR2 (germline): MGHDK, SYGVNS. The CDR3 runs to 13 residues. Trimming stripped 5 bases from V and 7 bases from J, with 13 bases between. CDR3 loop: CASSKGSANTQYF. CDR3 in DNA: TGTGCCAGCAGTAAGGGATCGGCCAATACGCAGTATTTT.

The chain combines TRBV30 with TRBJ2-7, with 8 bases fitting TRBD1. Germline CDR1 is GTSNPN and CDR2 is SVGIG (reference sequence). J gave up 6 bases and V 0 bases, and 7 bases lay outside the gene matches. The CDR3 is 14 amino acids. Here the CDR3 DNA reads TGTGCCTGGAGTGTACGGACAGGGTTGGGCGAGCAGTACTTC. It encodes CAWSVRTGLGEQYF. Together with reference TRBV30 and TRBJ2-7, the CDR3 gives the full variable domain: SQTIHQWPATLVQPVGSPLSLECTVEGTSNPNLYWYRQAAGRGLQLLFYSVGIGQISSEVPQNLSASRPQDRQFILSSKKLLLSDSGFYLCAWSVRTGLGEQYFGPGTRLTVT.

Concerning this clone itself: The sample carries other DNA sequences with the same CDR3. CDR3 in amino acids: CASSPGTSGYEQYF. The CDR3 DNA reads TGTGCCAGCAGCCCAGGGACTAGCGGCTACGAGCAGTACTTC. The chain combines TRBV9 with TRBJ2-7, with 11 bases identical to TRBD2. The J segment lost 3 bases and the V segment lost 4 bases, leaving 3 bases of the junction unmatched. Germline V gives CDR1 SGDLS, CDR2 YYNGEE. This CDR3 is 14 amino acids long.

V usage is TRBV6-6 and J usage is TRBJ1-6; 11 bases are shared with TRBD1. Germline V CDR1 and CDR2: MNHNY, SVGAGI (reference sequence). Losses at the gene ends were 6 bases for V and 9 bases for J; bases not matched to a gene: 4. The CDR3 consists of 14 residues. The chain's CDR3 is CASSPGTGGSPLHF. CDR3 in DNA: TGTGCCAGCAGCCCAGGGACAGGGGGTTCACCCCTCCACTTT.

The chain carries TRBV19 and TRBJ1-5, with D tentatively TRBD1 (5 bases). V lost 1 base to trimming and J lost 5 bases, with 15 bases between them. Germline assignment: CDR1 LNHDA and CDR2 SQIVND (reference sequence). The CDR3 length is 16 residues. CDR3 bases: TGTGCCAGTAGTATAGGTGAGGGGTTCGGGCATCAGCCCCAGCATTTT. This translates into CASSIGEGFGHQPQHF. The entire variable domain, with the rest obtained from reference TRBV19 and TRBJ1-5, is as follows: DGGITQSPKYLFRKEGQNVTLSCEQNLNHDAMYWYRQDPGQGLRLIYYSQIVNDFQKGDIAEGYSVSREKKESFPLTVTSAQKNPTAFYLCASSIGEGFGHQPQHFGDGTRLSIL.

The CDR3 reads CASRDSGRGPEQYF. The CDR3 DNA follows: TGTGCCAGCAGGGATAGCGGCCGGGGACCCGAGCAGTACTTC. This sequence joins TRBV27 and TRBJ2-7, with D tentatively TRBD2 (6 bases). Germline lookup yields CDR1 MNHEY and CDR2 SMNVEV (reference sequence). The CDR3 extends over 14 amino acids. Between the trimmed V and J ends, which lost 6 bases and 6 bases, there was a span of 18 bases.

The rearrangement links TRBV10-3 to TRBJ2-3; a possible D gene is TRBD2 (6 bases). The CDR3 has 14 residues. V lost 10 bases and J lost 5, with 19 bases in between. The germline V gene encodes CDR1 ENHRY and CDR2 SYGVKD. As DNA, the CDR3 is TGTGCCAACGTCGGGAGACAGATGGGAGATACGCAGTATTTT. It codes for CANVGRQMGDTQYF.

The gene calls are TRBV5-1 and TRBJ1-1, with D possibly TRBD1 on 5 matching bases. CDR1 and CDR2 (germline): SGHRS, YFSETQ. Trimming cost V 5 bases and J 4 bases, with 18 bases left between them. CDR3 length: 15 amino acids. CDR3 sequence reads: CASSPTQAGSTEAFF. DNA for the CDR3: TGCGCCAGCAGTCCTACACAGGCTGGGAGCACTGAAGCTTTCTTT.

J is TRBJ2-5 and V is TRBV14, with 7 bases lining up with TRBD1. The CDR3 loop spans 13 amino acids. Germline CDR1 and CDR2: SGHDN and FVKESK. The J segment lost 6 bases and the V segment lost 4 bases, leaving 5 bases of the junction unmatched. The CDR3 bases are TGTGCCAGCAGCCGACAGGGAACGCAGACCCAGTACTTC. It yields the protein CASSRQGTQTQYF.

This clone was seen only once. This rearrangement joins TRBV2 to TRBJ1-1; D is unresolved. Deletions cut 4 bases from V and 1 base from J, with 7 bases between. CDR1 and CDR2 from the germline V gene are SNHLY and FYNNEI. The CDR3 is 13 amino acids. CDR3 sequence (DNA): TGTGCCAGCAGTGCGCGGCAGAACACTGAAGCTTTCTTT. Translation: CASSARQNTEAFF.

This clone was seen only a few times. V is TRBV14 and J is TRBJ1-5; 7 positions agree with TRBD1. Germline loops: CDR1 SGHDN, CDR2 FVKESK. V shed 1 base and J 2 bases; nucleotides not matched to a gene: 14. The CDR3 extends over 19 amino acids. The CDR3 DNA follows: TGTGCCAGCAGCCAAGTTGGACAGGTAAGGGGGTACTGCAATCAGCCCCAGCATTTT. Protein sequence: CASSQVGQVRGYCNQPQHF.

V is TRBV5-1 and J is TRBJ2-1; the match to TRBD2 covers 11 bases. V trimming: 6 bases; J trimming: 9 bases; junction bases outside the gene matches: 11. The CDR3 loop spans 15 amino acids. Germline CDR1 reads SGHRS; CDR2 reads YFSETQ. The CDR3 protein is CASTGGLAGGGEQFF. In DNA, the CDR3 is TGCGCCAGCACCGGGGGGCTAGCGGGAGGTGGTGAGCAGTTCTTC.

This CDR3 is CASSLGDRAQETQYF. The CDR3 bases are TGTGCCAGCAGCTTAGGGGACAGGGCTCAAGAGACCCAGTACTTC. The chain has TRBV7-6 and TRBJ2-5; 9 bases line up with TRBD1. Germline V gene sequence: CDR1 SGHVS, CDR2 FNYEAQ. Trimming cost V 1 base and J 2 bases; bases outside gene matches: 2. The CDR3 has 15 amino acids.

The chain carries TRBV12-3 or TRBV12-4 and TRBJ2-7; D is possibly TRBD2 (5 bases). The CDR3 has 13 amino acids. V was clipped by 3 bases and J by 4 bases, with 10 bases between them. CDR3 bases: TGTGCCAGCAGTTTGGGTAGCGATTACGAGCAGTACTTC. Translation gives CASSLGSDYEQYF.

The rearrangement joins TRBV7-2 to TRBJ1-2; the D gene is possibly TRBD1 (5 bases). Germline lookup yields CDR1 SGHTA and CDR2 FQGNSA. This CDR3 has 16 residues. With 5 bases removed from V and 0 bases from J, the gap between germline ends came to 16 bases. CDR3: CASSVQRGPPNYGYTF. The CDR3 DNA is TGTGCCAGCAGCGTACAGAGGGGACCCCCTAACTATGGCTACACCTTC.

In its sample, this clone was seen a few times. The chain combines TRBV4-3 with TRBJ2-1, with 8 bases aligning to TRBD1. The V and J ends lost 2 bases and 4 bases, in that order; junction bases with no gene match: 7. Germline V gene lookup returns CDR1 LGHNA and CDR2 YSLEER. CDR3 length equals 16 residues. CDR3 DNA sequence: TGCGCCAGCAGCCAACTTACAGGGGGTACTTACAATGAGCAGTTCTTC. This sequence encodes CASSQLTGGTYNEQFF.

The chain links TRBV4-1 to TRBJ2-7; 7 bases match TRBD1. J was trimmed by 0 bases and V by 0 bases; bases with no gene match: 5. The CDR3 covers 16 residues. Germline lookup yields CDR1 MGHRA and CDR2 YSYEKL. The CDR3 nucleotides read TGCGCCAGCAGCCAAGATTGGACAGGTCTCTCCTACGAGCAGTACTTC. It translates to CASSQDWTGLSYEQYF.

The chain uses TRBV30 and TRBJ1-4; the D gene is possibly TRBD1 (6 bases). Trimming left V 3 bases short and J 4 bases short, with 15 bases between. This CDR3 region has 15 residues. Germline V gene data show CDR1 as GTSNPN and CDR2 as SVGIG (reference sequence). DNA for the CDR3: TGTGCCTGGAGCCGGGGGCCAAGTTTTAATGAAAAACTGTTTTTT. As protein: CAWSRGPSFNEKLFF.

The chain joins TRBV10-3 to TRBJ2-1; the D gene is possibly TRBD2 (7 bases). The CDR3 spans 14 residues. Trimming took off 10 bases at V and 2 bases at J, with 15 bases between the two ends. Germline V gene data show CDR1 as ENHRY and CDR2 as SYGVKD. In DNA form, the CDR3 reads TGTGCCACCGTCCGGGGGGCGACCTACAATGAGCAGTTCTTC. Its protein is CATVRGATYNEQFF.

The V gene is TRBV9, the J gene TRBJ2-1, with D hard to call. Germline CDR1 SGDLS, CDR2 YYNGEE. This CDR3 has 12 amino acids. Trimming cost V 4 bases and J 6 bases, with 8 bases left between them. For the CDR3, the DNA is TGTGCCAGCAGCTACTTAGGCAATGAGCAGTTCTTC. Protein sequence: CASSYLGNEQFF. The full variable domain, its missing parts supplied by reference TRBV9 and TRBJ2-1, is DSGVTQTPKHLITATGQRVTLRCSPRSGDLSVYWYQQSLDQGLQFLIQYYNGEERAKGNILERFSAQQFPDLHSELNLSSLELGDSALYFCASSYLGNEQFFGPGTRLTVL.

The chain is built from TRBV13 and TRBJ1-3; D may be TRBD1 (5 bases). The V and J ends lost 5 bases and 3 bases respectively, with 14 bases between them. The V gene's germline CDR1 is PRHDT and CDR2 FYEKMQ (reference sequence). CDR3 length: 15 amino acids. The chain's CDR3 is CASSQALRVGNTIYF. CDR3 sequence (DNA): TGTGCCAGCAGCCAAGCCCTCAGGGTTGGAAACACCATATATTTT.

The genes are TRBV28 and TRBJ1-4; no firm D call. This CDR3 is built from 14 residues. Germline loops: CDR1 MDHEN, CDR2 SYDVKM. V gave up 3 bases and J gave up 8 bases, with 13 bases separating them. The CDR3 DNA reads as TGTGCCAGCAGTTTGGGAATCCTAGGGGAAAAACTGTTTTTT. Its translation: CASSLGILGEKLFF. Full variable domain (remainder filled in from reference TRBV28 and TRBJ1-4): DVKVTQSSRYLVKRTGEKVFLECVQDMDHENMFWYRQDPGLGLRLIYFSYDVKMKEKGDIPEGYSVSREKKERFSLILESASTNQTSMYLCASSLGILGEKLFFGSGTQLSVL.

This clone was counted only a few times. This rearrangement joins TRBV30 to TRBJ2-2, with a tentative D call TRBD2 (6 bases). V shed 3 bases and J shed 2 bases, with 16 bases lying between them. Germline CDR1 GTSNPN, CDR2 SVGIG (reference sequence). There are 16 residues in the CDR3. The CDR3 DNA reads TGTGCCTGGAGAAAAACCGGGACTTCCAACACCGGGGAGCTGTTTTTT. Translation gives CAWRKTGTSNTGELFF.

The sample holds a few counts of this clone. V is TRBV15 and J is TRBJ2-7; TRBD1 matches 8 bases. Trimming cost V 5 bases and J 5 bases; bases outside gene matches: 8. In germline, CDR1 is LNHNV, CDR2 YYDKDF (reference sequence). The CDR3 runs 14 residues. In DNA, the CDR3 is TGTGCCACCAGCGTAGACAGGGGATTCCACGAGCAGTACTTC. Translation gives CATSVDRGFHEQYF.

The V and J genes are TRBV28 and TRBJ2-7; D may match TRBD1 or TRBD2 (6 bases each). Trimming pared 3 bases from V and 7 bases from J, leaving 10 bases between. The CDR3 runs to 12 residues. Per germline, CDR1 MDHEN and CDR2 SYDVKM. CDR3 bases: TGTGCCAGCAGTTTCGGGGGCGGGGAGCAGTACTTC. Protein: CASSFGGGEQYF.